This TCR beta chain was documented in a study of regulatory T cells in long-lasting Graves disease. In germline, CDR1 is SQVTM, CDR2 ANQGSEA. The CDR3 has 12 amino acids. V gave up 3 bases and J gave up 5 bases, with 10 bases separating them. This clonotype was observed at least ten times. Libraries of TCR beta came from iRepertoire HTBI primers plus Arm-PCR of CDR3 regions. Using its own MiXCR run on the multiplex PCR reads, TCRdb lists one record per CDR3 protein. The sample carries some 370,000 distinct CDR3 sequences, roughly 12% recorded once. Time point defined: newly diagnosed GD, antithyroid drugs for less than 3 months. From PBMCs, RNA was extracted and then used to make the TCR library. This sample was also put to use in a study of T cells in Graves' hyperthyroidism and ophthalmopathy.

This clonotype was sampled from a woman in her late teens or twenties with Graves disease. Source: peripheral blood mononuclear cells (PBMCs), taken at new diagnosis, from a patient treated with antithyroid drugs. The chain carries TRBV29-1 and TRBJ2-5, with D unresolved. CDR3 loop: CSVDLVEETQYF. The CDR3, as DNA: TGCAGCGTTGATTTAGTCGAGGAGACCCAGTACTTC.